A single sample gave rise to the 26 T cell receptor beta chains below, sequenced in a study of cytomegalovirus exposure and HLA in healthy donors. Both 60 Vbeta primers and 13 Jbeta primers went into the PCR. Profiling relied on immunoSEQ multiplex PCR, and the TCRdb table lists in-frame clones only, not all of them. The sample carries around 300,000 clones, about 75% recorded once. Sequenced: PBMCs. These receptors were taken from a female donor in good health and CMV-seronegative.

In its sample, this clone was seen once. The chain recombines TRBV6-5 with TRBJ2-4; D remains ambiguous. Looked up from germline, CDR1 is MNHEY and CDR2 is SVGAGI. V gave up 0 bases and J gave up 0 bases, with 6 bases separating them. CDR3 length equals 15 residues. This CDR3 reads CASSYSALAKNIQYF. In DNA, the CDR3 is TGTGCCAGCAGTTACTCGGCCTTAGCCAAAAACATTCAGTACTTC.

The chain recombines TRBV19 with TRBJ1-5; tentative D call: TRBD1 (5 bases). The germline gives CDR1 LNHDA, CDR2 SQIVND (reference sequence). The CDR3 runs 17 residues. Trimming took 4 bases from V and 0 from J, leaving 16 bases between them. This CDR3 is CASSTDSRAYSNQPQHF. The CDR3, as DNA: TGTGCCAGTAGTACCGACAGTAGGGCCTATAGCAATCAGCCCCAGCATTTT.

V usage is TRBV5-6 and J usage is TRBJ2-1, with a weak D call TRBD2 (7 bases). V was shortened by 4 bases and J by 2 bases, with 13 bases between the two germline ends. Germline V gene sequence: CDR1 SGHDT, CDR2 YYEEEE. There are 15 residues in the CDR3. This chain's CDR3 is CASSPDGGPYNEQFF. CDR3 in DNA: TGTGCCAGCAGCCCGGACGGGGGGCCCTACAATGAGCAGTTCTTC.

This clone was recorded a few times. The rearrangement uses TRBV30 and TRBJ1-1, with 8 nucleotides matching TRBD1. The CDR3 contains 16 residues. Germline lookup yields CDR1 GTSNPN and CDR2 SVGIG (reference sequence). V was clipped by 1 base and J by 1 base; unmatched bases: 8. The CDR3 coding sequence is TGTGCCTGGAGTGCATACACAGGGGGAAGGAACACTGAAGCTTTCTTT. Translation: CAWSAYTGGRNTEAFF.

V and J are TRBV5-6 and TRBJ2-1; D not resolved. Germline V lookup: CDR1 SGHDT, CDR2 YYEEEE. The CDR3 is 15 residues long. The germline V and J ends were trimmed by 2 bases and 0 bases, with 9 bases remaining between them. CDR3 in amino acids: CASSFWRNSYNEQFF. The CDR3 DNA reads as TGTGCCAGCAGCTTTTGGCGGAACTCCTACAATGAGCAGTTCTTC.

This clone was seen a handful of times. The rearrangement links TRBV5-5 to TRBJ1-1, with D hard to call. Trimming cost V 4 bases and J 8 bases, with 9 bases left between them. CDR1 and CDR2 from the germline V gene are SGHKS and YYEKEE (reference sequence). The CDR3 has 11 residues. For the CDR3, the DNA is TGTGCCAGCAGCCCGGACTCGGAAGCTTTCTTT. As protein: CASSPDSEAFF.

The sample holds a few counts of this clone. V usage is TRBV18 and J usage is TRBJ2-7, with a possible D match to TRBD1 (7 bases). The CDR3 covers 13 residues. The V end lost 3 bases, the J end lost 3 bases, and 9 bases lay between the germline ends. Germline CDR1 reads KGHSH; CDR2 reads LQKENI. DNA for the CDR3: TGTGCCAGCTCACCCCAGGGGGGCTACGAGCAGTACTTC. Encoded protein: CASSPQGGYEQYF.

The rearrangement joins TRBV11-1 to TRBJ1-1; D is undetermined. Germline CDR1 and CDR2: SGHAT and FQDESV (reference sequence). There are 14 residues in the CDR3. Between the trimmed V and J ends, which lost 8 bases and 3 bases, there was a span of 16 bases. For the CDR3, the DNA is TGTGCCAGCGCCCACCAGCGGGCGTACACTGAAGCTTTCTTT. It yields the protein CASAHQRAYTEAFF.

As to this clone: Additional DNA sequences in this sample encode the identical CDR3. This sequence joins TRBV18 and TRBJ1-4; 10 bases match TRBD1. The CDR3 contains 14 residues. With V trimmed by 2 bases and J by 7 bases, 1 base remained unmatched. Germline CDR1 is KGHSH and CDR2 is LQKENI. This CDR3 reads CASSPGDRGEKLFF. In nucleotides, the CDR3 is TGTGCCAGCTCACCAGGGGACAGGGGTGAAAAACTGTTTTTT.

V usage is TRBV5-6 and J usage is TRBJ1-1; possible D gene TRBD1, 5 bases. Trimming left V 1 base short and J 0 bases short, with 7 bases between. CDR1 SGHDT and CDR2 YYEEEE come from the germline V gene. CDR3 size: 14 residues. The CDR3 loop is CASSLWGVNTEAFF. The CDR3 coding sequence is TGTGCCAGCAGCTTGTGGGGGGTGAACACTGAAGCTTTCTTT. The whole variable domain, remainder taken from reference TRBV5-6 and TRBJ1-1, is DAGVTQSPTHLIKTRGQQVTLRCSPKSGHDTVSWYQQALGQGPQFIFQYYEEEERQRGNFPDRFSGHQFPNYSSELNVNALLLGDSALYLCASSLWGVNTEAFFGQGTRLTVV.

V and J are TRBV30 and TRBJ2-1; TRBD2 agrees at 8 bases. J lost 5 bases, V lost 2 bases, and 2 bases had no gene match. The CDR3 has 13 amino acids. The germline gives CDR1 GTSNPN, CDR2 SVGIG (reference sequence). CDR3 in amino acids: CAWSQRENNEQFF. The CDR3 bases are TGTGCCTGGAGTCAGCGGGAGAACAATGAGCAGTTCTTC.

CDR3 sequence reads: CATRVAGGPLYEQFF. In DNA form, the CDR3 reads TGTGCCACGCGGGTAGCGGGAGGGCCGCTGTATGAGCAGTTCTTC. The rearrangement joins TRBV10-3 to TRBJ2-1, with 11 bases lining up with TRBD2. The CDR3 is 15 amino acids. Losses at the gene ends were 10 bases for V and 8 bases for J; bases not matched to a gene: 13. The germline V gene encodes CDR1 ENHRY and CDR2 SYGVKD.

The rearrangement links TRBV6-1 to TRBJ1-1, with D perhaps matching TRBD1 (6 bases). Trimming took 5 bases from V and 3 from J, leaving 16 bases between them. The CDR3 covers 15 residues. Germline CDR1 and CDR2: MNHNS and SASEGT. CDR3 amino acids: CASSLVLQGHTEAFF. As DNA, the CDR3 is TGTGCCAGCAGTTTGGTTTTACAGGGACACACTGAAGCTTTCTTT.

The chain links TRBV15 to TRBJ2-7, with TRBD1 identical over 11 bases. Germline V lookup: CDR1 LNHNV, CDR2 YYDKDF (reference sequence). V shed 1 base and J 3 bases; nucleotides not matched to a gene: 5. The CDR3 contains 16 residues. DNA for the CDR3: TGTGCCACCAGCAGAGGAACCGGGACAGGGGGCTACGAGCAGTACTTC. It codes for CATSRGTGTGGYEQYF.

Regarding this clone: The junction and the germline gene differ at one end; a read error may be behind it. The chain links TRBV7-7 to TRBJ2-1, with 7 bases aligning to TRBD2. The CDR3 sequence is 13 residues long. The germline CDR1 and CDR2 sequences are SSHAT and FNYEAQ (reference sequence). In nucleotides, the CDR3 is TGTGCTAGCAGCTTAGATGGCGGGAGTACCCAGTTCTTC. As protein: CASSLDGGSTQFF.

V is TRBV10-3 and J is TRBJ2-7; D is unclear. CDR3 length equals 15 residues. From germline, CDR1 is ENHRY and CDR2 SYGVKD. Trimming shortened V by 4 bases and J by 2 bases, and 15 bases separated the two germline ends. CDR3 DNA: TGTGCCATCAGTGTCCCAACTCAAGAGGCCTACGAGCAGTACTTC. Its protein product is CAISVPTQEAYEQYF.

This clone has only one observation. This chain joins TRBV9 and TRBJ2-7; TRBD2 aligns across 14 bases. Trimming removed 2 bases from V and 6 bases from J; junction bases left unmatched: 10. The CDR3 sequence is 17 residues long. Germline assignment: CDR1 SGDLS and CDR2 YYNGEE. The CDR3, as DNA: TGTGCCAGCAGCGTTGGGACTAGCGGGAGAAATTCTGGCGAGCAGTACTTC. As protein: CASSVGTSGRNSGEQYF.

This clone appeared a few times. The chain joins TRBV25-1 to TRBJ1-4; D is undetermined. The V and J ends lost 4 bases and 5 bases respectively, with 14 bases between them. The CDR3 sequence is 15 residues long. Germline V gene sequence: CDR1 MGHDK, CDR2 SYGVNS. The CDR3 bases are TGTGCCAGCAGTGTGGTGGCAGGAATAAATGAAAAACTGTTTTTT. Translating it yields CASSVVAGINEKLFF. The variable domain in full, with the rest retrieved from reference TRBV25-1 and TRBJ1-4, is EADIYQTPRYLVIGTGKKITLECSQTMGHDKMYWYQQDPGMELHLIHYSYGVNSTEKGDLSSESTVSRIRTEHFPLTLESARPSHTSQYLCASSVVAGINEKLFFGSGTQLSVL.

The CDR3 DNA is TGCGCCAGCAGCCAAGAAGGTGGTAGGGACTATCAGCCCCAGCATTTT. This gives the protein CASSQEGGRDYQPQHF. This chain uses TRBV4-1 with TRBJ1-5, with D maybe TRBD1 (5 bases). There are 16 residues in the CDR3. V was cut by 0 bases and J by 5 bases, with 14 bases left in between. Germline-derived CDR1 and CDR2 are MGHRA and YSYEKL.

As to this clone: One end of the junction is discordant with germline, which a read error may explain. The chain couples TRBV7-9 to TRBJ1-4; no firm D call. Germline-derived CDR1 and CDR2 are SEHNR and FQNEAQ (reference sequence). The CDR3 length is 18 residues. The CDR3 is CSSSLPLSGYATNEKLFF. The CDR3 DNA reads TGTTCCAGCAGCTTACCCTTGTCAGGATATGCAACTAATGAAAAACTGTTTTTT.

In the case of this clone: The junction differs from germline at one of its ends, possibly a read error. V and J are TRBV7-9 and TRBJ2-7; D unclear. Looked up from germline, CDR1 is SEHNR and CDR2 is FQNEAQ (reference sequence). This CDR3 region has 13 residues. The CDR3: CSSSPSPGYEQYF. CDR3 DNA: TGTTCCAGCAGCCCCTCTCCCGGCTACGAGCAGTACTTC.

This clone has more than one count but fewer than ten. The chain employs TRBV27 and TRBJ1-2, with 7 positions matching TRBD1. Germline CDR1 reads MNHEY; CDR2 reads SMNVEV (reference sequence). Germline trimming cut 4 bases from V and 4 bases from J; bases unmatched to any gene: 3. This CDR3 is built from 13 residues. The CDR3 here is CASSSGGAYGYTF. DNA of the CDR3: TGTGCCAGCAGTTCAGGGGGTGCCTATGGCTACACCTTC.

This clone has just a few counts. The chain uses TRBV29-1 and TRBJ2-2, with 8 bases matching TRBD2. The V and J ends lost 4 bases and 3 bases, in that order; junction bases with no gene match: 10. The germline V gene has CDR1 SQVTM and CDR2 ANQGSEA. This CDR3 has 16 amino acids. The CDR3 coding sequence is TGCAGCGTTGGAGCGGGGGCAAGAATGGACACCGGGGAGCTGTTTTTT. Residues: CSVGAGARMDTGELFF.

This clone was seen a few times. The J gene is TRBJ2-3, the V gene TRBV12-5; 7 bases agree with TRBD1. J lost 4 bases, V lost 0 bases, and 4 bases had no gene match. The V gene's germline CDR1 is LGHNT and CDR2 FRNRAP. The CDR3 runs 15 residues. The CDR3: CASGLVIGGPDTQYF. In nucleotides, the CDR3 is TGTGCTAGTGGTTTGGTGATAGGGGGCCCAGATACGCAGTATTTT.

The CDR3 nucleotides read TGCGCCAGCAGCTTGGTCGGGGTTACGAACACCGGGGAGCTGTTTTTT. Its protein is CASSLVGVTNTGELFF. J is TRBJ2-2 and V is TRBV5-1, with D tentatively TRBD2 (5 bases). Germline V CDR1 and CDR2: SGHRS, YFSETQ. V lost 0 bases and J lost 0, with 9 bases in between. The CDR3 consists of 16 residues.

This chain connects TRBV7-6 to TRBJ2-5; TRBD2 aligns across 9 bases. CDR3 length: 15 amino acids. The germline V gene encodes CDR1 SGHVS and CDR2 FNYEAQ. With V trimmed by 1 base and J by 3 bases, 3 bases remained unmatched. CDR3: CASSLGLAEKETQYF. The CDR3 region has the DNA TGTGCCAGCAGCTTAGGACTAGCGGAGAAAGAGACCCAGTACTTC.